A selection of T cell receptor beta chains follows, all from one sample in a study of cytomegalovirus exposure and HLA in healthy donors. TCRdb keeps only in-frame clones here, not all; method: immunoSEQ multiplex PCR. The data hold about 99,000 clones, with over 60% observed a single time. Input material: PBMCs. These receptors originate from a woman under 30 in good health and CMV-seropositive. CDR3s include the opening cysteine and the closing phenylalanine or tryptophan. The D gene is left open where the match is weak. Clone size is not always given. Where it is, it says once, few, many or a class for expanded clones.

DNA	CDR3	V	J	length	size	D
TGTGCCAGCAGTTTATCTTTCAGGTCCCACGAGCAGTACTTC	CASSLSFRSHEQYF	TRBV27	TRBJ2-7	14	NA	NA
TGTGCCAGCAGTAGGGGACAGGGAGAGTCCTACGAGCAGTACTTC	CASSRGQGESYEQYF	TRBV7-9	TRBJ2-7	15	NA	TRBD1
TGTGCCAGCAGCTACCCAGTCTCAGGGTCTGGGGCCAACGTCCTGACTTTC	CASSYPVSGSGANVLTF	TRBV7-6	TRBJ2-6	17	NA	NA
TGTGCCAGCGGTGGACTCTCTGGAAACACCATATATTTT	CASGGLSGNTIYF	TRBV2	TRBJ1-3	13	NA	NA
TGTGCCAGCACTGGACAGGGGATGCCAGATACGCAGTATTTT	CASTGQGMPDTQYF	TRBV11-1	TRBJ2-3	14	NA	TRBD1
TGTGCCAGCAGCCAACCGGACAGGGGGAATTCACCCCTCCACTTT	CASSQPDRGNSPLHF	TRBV4-2	TRBJ1-6	15	NA	TRBD1
TGTGCCAGCTCTTCGGCTAGCGAGCACACCGGGGAGCTGTTTTTT	CASSSASEHTGELFF	TRBV6-1	TRBJ2-2	15	NA	NA
TGTGCCAGCAGTTTTCAAGGGGGCTCTGGAAACACCATATATTTT	CASSFQGGSGNTIYF	TRBV6-6	TRBJ1-3	15	NA	NA
TGTGCCAGCAGCTTCAGGGGAAGCTATGGCTACACCTTC	CASSFRGSYGYTF	TRBV11-1	TRBJ1-2	13	once	NA
TGTGCCAGCAGTCTGGGACAGGGAATAGAGACCCAGTACTTC	CASSLGQGIETQYF	TRBV27	TRBJ2-5	14	NA	TRBD1
TGTGCCAGCAGTTGCCGGGACAGGGGACTTTACGAGCAGTACTTC	CASSCRDRGLYEQYF	TRBV28	TRBJ2-7	15	many	TRBD1
TGTGCCAGCAGTGTGTTTCCGAGCGGGGCCCCCTCCTACGAGCAGTACTTC	CASSVFPSGAPSYEQYF	TRBV6-1	TRBJ2-7	17	NA	TRBD2
TGCGCCAGCAGCCAAGATTCGGACATCCGCACAGATACGCAGTATTTT	CASSQDSDIRTDTQYF	TRBV4-1	TRBJ2-3	16	NA	NA
TGTGCCAGCAGTTTAAGGGGGGACAGAATCCCTGGAAACACCATATATTTT	CASSLRGDRIPGNTIYF	TRBV28	TRBJ1-3	17	NA	TRBD1
TGTGCCAGCAGTTACTCACAGGGGACTAATGAAAAACTGTTTTTT	CASSYSQGTNEKLFF	TRBV6-5	TRBJ1-4	15	NA	TRBD1
TGTGCCTGGGACCCTTTAGAGCGACACAATGAGCAGTTCTTC	CAWDPLERHNEQFF	TRBV30	TRBJ2-1	14	NA	NA
TGTGCCAGCAGCTTGGCCGCGGGACAGCAAAACATTCAGTACTTC	CASSLAAGQQNIQYF	TRBV5-4	TRBJ2-4	15	NA	NA
TGTGCCAGCAGGGGGACTAGCGCCCTCCGCGAGCAGTACTTC	CASRGTSALREQYF	TRBV6-5	TRBJ2-7	14	few	TRBD2
TGTGCCAGCAGCCCGCCGGGACAGGGATCCTACGAGCAGTACTTC	CASSPPGQGSYEQYF	TRBV7-9	TRBJ2-7	15	NA	TRBD1
TGTGCCAGCAGCCCAAGCGGGGATAGCTCCTACGAGCAGTACTTC	CASSPSGDSSYEQYF	TRBV11-3	TRBJ2-7	15	few	TRBD2
TGTGCCAGCAGCTTAGCGCTTAGCGGGAGCACAGATACGCAGTATTTT	CASSLALSGSTDTQYF	TRBV7-6	TRBJ2-3	16	NA	TRBD2
TGTGCCAGCAGCTTGGGGATAGCGGGAGCCAATGAGCAGTTCTTC	CASSLGIAGANEQFF	TRBV5-6	TRBJ2-1	15	NA	TRBD2
TGCACCAGCAGCCCCGGTCGAGGGCCCTTGTGGAACATTCAGTACTTC	CTSSPGRGPLWNIQYF	TRBV1	TRBJ2-4	16	NA	NA
TGCGCCAGCAGCCACCCCTCGGCGGCAACTAATGAAAAACTGTTTTTT	CASSHPSAATNEKLFF	TRBV4-1	TRBJ1-4	16	few	NA
TGTGCCAGTAGTATTGCCGGTGCCTCCTACGAGCAGTACTTC	CASSIAGASYEQYF	TRBV19	TRBJ2-7	14	NA	NA
TGTGCCAGCAGTTTAGCAGCTCCGGGCTCCTACGAGCAGTACTTC	CASSLAAPGSYEQYF	TRBV28	TRBJ2-7	15	once	NA
TGCGCCAGCAGTGAGTTTGGCTCCGGGGACGAGCAGTACTTC	CASSEFGSGDEQYF	TRBV10-2	TRBJ2-7	14	few	NA
TGCGCCAGCAGCCAAGACCCCCCTACTAGCGGGATCTACGAGCAGTACTTC	CASSQDPPTSGIYEQYF	TRBV4-1	TRBJ2-7	17	NA	TRBD2
TGTGCCAGCAGCTCGCGGGGAGCAACTAATGAAAAACTGTTTTTT	CASSSRGATNEKLFF	TRBV9	TRBJ1-4	15	NA	NA
TGTGCCAGCAGTTTATTTGGACACCTGAACACTGAAGCTTTCTTT	CASSLFGHLNTEAFF	TRBV27	TRBJ1-1	15	NA	NA
TGTGCCAGCAGTTGGGACAGGAGAAAGAACACTGAAGCTTTCTTT	CASSWDRRKNTEAFF	TRBV6-5	TRBJ1-1	15	NA	TRBD1
TGTGCCACGGGACAGGGGGACACCGGGGAGCTGTTTTTT	CATGQGDTGELFF	TRBV9	TRBJ2-2	13	NA	TRBD1
TGTGCCAGCAGCTTGTATAGAGTCGGGACACCTTACGAGCAGTACTTC	CASSLYRVGTPYEQYF	TRBV7-9	TRBJ2-7	16	NA	NA